This note documents a single T cell receptor (beta chain) sequence. Antigen specificity is unknown. This sample was included in a study of cytomegalovirus exposure and HLA in healthy donors. Trimming left V 4 bases short and J 2 bases short, with 10 bases between. The CDR3 runs 13 residues. CDR1 and CDR2 from the germline V gene are SQVTM and ANQGSEA. The PCR was carried out with 60 Vbeta primers and 13 Jbeta primers. Assay: immunoSEQ multiplex PCR; the TCRdb copy retains only in-frame clones and omits some. The table lists around 150,000 clones, approximately 85% of them singletons. Study-wide points: A later analysis linked a missense DCLRE1C variant to TCR beta V- and J-gene trimming.

V gene TRBV29-1 combines with J gene TRBJ2-3; weak D call: TRBD2 (6 bases). The TCR originated in a man aged 50-60 years in good health and CMV-seropositive. Sequenced sample: PBMCs. CDR3 protein: CSVVGGATDTQYF. The CDR3 DNA sequence: TGCAGCGTTGTCGGCGGGGCCACAGATACGCAGTATTTT.